These 27 T cell receptor beta chains originate from one sample sequenced in a study of blood T cell repertoires in COVID-19. Here immunoSEQ multiplex PCR was the method, and the copy in TCRdb shows in-frame clones only, minus some. The sample lists 85,000 to 120,000 clones, around 86% occurring once. Sequenced material: peripheral blood. These receptors were collected from a man in his forties or fifties with active or convalescent COVID-19.

The chain recombines TRBV3-1 (or the pseudogene TRBV3-2) with TRBJ2-1; no firm D call. V was cut by 0 bases and J by 0 bases, with 6 bases left in between. Germline V CDR1 and CDR2: LGHDT, YNNKEL (reference sequence). The CDR3 spans 15 residues. CDR3 coding DNA: TGTGCCAGCAGCCAAGACTCCTCCTCCTACAATGAGCAGTTCTTC. It yields the protein CASSQDSSSYNEQFF.

The count of this clone is one. The chain uses TRBV6-6 and TRBJ1-2, with TRBD1 matching over 11 bases. The trim removed 0 bases at V and 5 bases at J, leaving 5 bases unmatched. The CDR3 runs to 16 residues. Germline values: CDR1 MNHNY, CDR2 SVGAGI (reference sequence). CDR3 amino acids: CASSYSSGQGAYGYTF. Here the CDR3 DNA reads TGTGCCAGCAGTTACTCATCAGGACAGGGGGCGTATGGCTACACCTTC.

The chain joins TRBV10-3 to TRBJ2-7; D perhaps matches TRBD1 (6 bases). Trimming took off 6 bases at V and 3 bases at J, with 12 bases between the two ends. Looked up from germline, CDR1 is ENHRY and CDR2 is SYGVKD. This CDR3 contains 13 residues. The CDR3 nucleotides are TGTGCCATCAGGGACAGCACCTACTACGAGCAGTACTTC. As protein: CAIRDSTYYEQYF.

The chain uses TRBV28 and TRBJ1-1; D remains ambiguous. V shed 8 bases and J shed 5 bases, with 12 bases lying between them. The CDR3 totals 12 residues. Germline CDR1 MDHEN, CDR2 SYDVKM. DNA for the CDR3: TGTGCCAGCTGCGGTTCCTGGACTGAAGCTTTCTTT. Amino acid sequence: CASCGSWTEAFF.

The V and J genes are TRBV2 and TRBJ2-5; 7 bases align to TRBD2. The trim removed 3 bases at V and 1 base at J, leaving 8 bases unmatched. The CDR3 totals 16 residues. CDR1 and CDR2 from the germline V gene are SNHLY and FYNNEI. The CDR3 sequence is CASSDGGVLTQETQYF. DNA of the CDR3: TGTGCCAGCAGTGATGGGGGGGTTCTCACCCAAGAGACCCAGTACTTC. Complete variable domain (other parts from reference TRBV2 and TRBJ2-5): EPEVTQTPSHQVTQMGQEVILRCVPISNHLYFYWYRQILGQKVEFLVSFYNNEISEKSEIFDDQFSVERPDGSNFTLKIRSTKLEDSAMYFCASSDGGVLTQETQYFGPGTRLLVL.

The genes are TRBV5-6 and TRBJ2-7; the D gene is possibly TRBD1 (5 bases). Trimming pared 3 bases from V and 0 bases from J, leaving 10 bases between. CDR1 and CDR2 (germline): SGHDT, YYEEEE. This CDR3 spans 14 amino acids. CDR3 sequence: CASSSITGSYEQYV. The CDR3 coding sequence is TGTGCCAGCAGCTCTATCACAGGCTCCTACGAGCAGTACGTC.

This chain uses TRBV18 with TRBJ2-1; tentative D call: TRBD2 (5 bases). The CDR3 is made up of 17 amino acids. The V gene lost 3 bases and the J gene lost 4 bases, with 19 bases spanning the gap. CDR1 and CDR2 (germline): KGHSH, LQKENI. CDR3 coding DNA: TGTGCCAGCTCACCCCAAGATACGGGATGGGTATACAATGAGCAGTTCTTC. Translation: CASSPQDTGWVYNEQFF. Supplemented by reference TRBV18 and TRBJ2-1, the full variable domain reads NAGVMQNPRHLVRRRGQEARLRCSPMKGHSHVYWYRQLPEEGLKFMVYLQKENIIDESGMPKERFSAEFPKEGPSILRIQQVVRGDSAAYFCASSPQDTGWVYNEQFFGPGTRLTVL.

J is TRBJ1-1 and V is TRBV2, with D possibly matching TRBD1 (5 bases). V was trimmed by 3 bases and J by 2 bases, leaving 10 bases between them. The CDR3 runs to 14 residues. In germline, CDR1 is SNHLY, CDR2 FYNNEI. CDR3 nucleotide sequence: TGTGCCAGCAGTGAGCGCAGGACAAACACTGAAGCTTTCTTT. Protein: CASSERRTNTEAFF.

The CDR3 region is CAWSRGTGELFF. In DNA form, the CDR3 reads TGTGCCTGGAGCCGGGGTACCGGGGAGCTGTTTTTT. This chain connects TRBV30 to TRBJ2-2; weak D call: TRBD2 (5 bases). Trimming stripped 3 bases from V and 5 bases from J, with 7 bases between. Looked up from germline, CDR1 is GTSNPN and CDR2 is SVGIG (reference sequence). This CDR3 region has 12 residues.

CDR3 in amino acids: CASSFDRMNTEAFF. Here the CDR3 DNA reads TGTGCCAGCAGTTTCGACAGAATGAACACTGAAGCTTTCTTT. The chain couples TRBV27 to TRBJ1-1; D possibly corresponds to TRBD1 (5 bases). Between the trimmed V and J ends, which lost 3 bases and 0 bases, there was a span of 8 bases. The CDR3 length is 14 residues. Germline V gene sequence: CDR1 MNHEY, CDR2 SMNVEV (reference sequence).

The V gene is TRBV19, the J gene TRBJ2-7; D might be TRBD2 (6 bases). V was shortened by 1 base and J by 5 bases, with 12 bases between the two germline ends. The germline CDR1 and CDR2 sequences are LNHDA and SQIVND (reference sequence). The CDR3 sequence is 14 residues long. The CDR3 nucleotides read TGTGCCAGTAGTATAGCGGAGGGCATCCACGAGCAGTACTTC. Translation: CASSIAEGIHEQYF.

V gene TRBV7-9 combines with J gene TRBJ1-4; weak D call: TRBD1 (5 bases). Germline loops: CDR1 SEHNR, CDR2 FQNEAQ (reference sequence). This CDR3 is 15 amino acids long. V dropped 5 bases and J dropped 7 bases, with 17 bases sitting between them. The CDR3 sequence: CASSPREGSGEKLFF. The CDR3 DNA reads as TGTGCCAGCAGCCCAAGGGAGGGGTCGGGTGAAAAACTGTTTTTT.

V gene TRBV19 combines with J gene TRBJ1-2; D unclear. CDR3 length: 13 residues. The V gene's germline CDR1 is LNHDA and CDR2 SQIVND (reference sequence). V was cut by 5 bases and J by 4 bases, with 11 bases left in between. CDR3 residues: CASSPPGTYGYTF. The CDR3 nucleotides are TGTGCCAGTAGTCCCCCCGGTACCTATGGCTACACCTTC. The whole variable domain, filled in from reference TRBV19 and TRBJ1-2, reads DGGITQSPKYLFRKEGQNVTLSCEQNLNHDAMYWYRQDPGQGLRLIYYSQIVNDFQKGDIAEGYSVSREKKESFPLTVTSAQKNPTAFYLCASSPPGTYGYTFGSGTRLTVV.

The rearrangement links TRBV2 to TRBJ2-2, with 10 positions matching TRBD1. The CDR3 has 14 residues. Germline CDR1 SNHLY, CDR2 FYNNEI. Unmatched junction bases numbered 1, after V lost 6 bases and J lost 3 bases. The CDR3 region is CASSGQGDTGELFF. The CDR3 region has the DNA TGTGCCAGCAGCGGACAGGGGGACACCGGGGAGCTGTTTTTT.

The sample holds many counts of this clone. The genes are TRBV24-1 and TRBJ2-1, with 14 bases that match TRBD2. The CDR3 is 18 amino acids. CDR1 and CDR2 from the germline V gene are KGHDR and SFDVKD. After removal of 4 bases from V and 0 bases from J, the junction contained 4 bases not matched to a gene. CDR3 region: CATSEGLAGGFSYNEQFF. DNA of the CDR3: TGTGCCACCAGTGAAGGACTAGCGGGGGGCTTCTCCTACAATGAGCAGTTCTTC.

V gene TRBV3-1 (or the pseudogene TRBV3-2) combines with J gene TRBJ1-3; unclear D gene. CDR3 length: 16 amino acids. Per germline, CDR1 LGHDT and CDR2 YNNKEL (reference sequence). Trimming pared 1 base from V and 0 bases from J, leaving 10 bases between. CDR3 residues: CASSQGGVNSGNTIYF. The CDR3 DNA reads TGTGCCAGCAGCCAAGGAGGAGTGAACTCTGGAAACACCATATATTTT.

The rearrangement joins TRBV11-2 to TRBJ2-7, with 7 bases fitting TRBD1. The CDR3 contains 15 residues. Unmatched junction bases numbered 7, after V lost 5 bases and J lost 0 bases. Germline V gene data show CDR1 as SGHAT and CDR2 as FQNNGV. The CDR3 DNA is TGTGCCAGCAGCCGTGACAGGGACCACTCCTACGAGCAGTACTTC. Translated: CASSRDRDHSYEQYF.

The chain is built from TRBV10-3 and TRBJ2-3, with TRBD1 matching 8 bases. The CDR3 length is 16 residues. V was clipped by 1 base and J by 2 bases; unmatched bases: 5. Germline CDR1 reads ENHRY; CDR2 reads SYGVKD. CDR3 region: CAISEWGQDSTDTQYF. The CDR3 DNA reads TGTGCCATCAGTGAGTGGGGACAGGATTCCACAGATACGCAGTATTTT.

The chain links TRBV28 to TRBJ2-1, with D possibly being TRBD2 (6 bases). The germline V and J ends were trimmed by 4 bases and 2 bases, with 9 bases remaining between them. The CDR3 length is 14 residues. Per the germline V gene, CDR1 is MDHEN and CDR2 is SYDVKM. CDR3 sequence: CASSSAGTYNEQFF. The CDR3, as DNA: TGTGCCAGCAGTTCGGCGGGGACCTACAATGAGCAGTTCTTC.

The V and J genes are TRBV27 and TRBJ1-3; 7 bases agree with TRBD1. Unmatched junction bases numbered 1, after V lost 6 bases and J lost 2 bases. The germline CDR1 and CDR2 sequences are MNHEY and SMNVEV (reference sequence). The CDR3 is 13 amino acids. CDR3 sequence reads: CASRTGTGNTIYF. DNA for the CDR3: TGTGCCAGCAGGACAGGGACTGGAAACACCATATATTTT.

The chain links TRBV6-4 to TRBJ1-4; TRBD1 aligns across 7 bases. The CDR3 runs to 14 residues. Germline trimming cut 6 bases from V and 4 bases from J; bases unmatched to any gene: 5. Germline V gene lookup returns CDR1 MRHNA and CDR2 SNTAGT. CDR3 bases: TGTGCCAGCAGCCGGGACAGTAGTAATGAAAAACTGTTTTTT. It is translated as CASSRDSSNEKLFF.

The CDR3 coding sequence is TGTGCCAGCAGTCCCCAGGGGAGCAATCAGCCCCAGCATTTT. It specifies CASSPQGSNQPQHF. The chain uses TRBV6-5 and TRBJ1-5; tentative D call: TRBD1 (6 bases). The CDR3 sequence is 14 residues long. CDR1 MNHEY and CDR2 SVGAGI come from the germline V gene. V lost 5 bases, J lost 1 base, and 9 bases lay in between.

The chain is built from TRBV6-1 and TRBJ1-2; no clear D gene. Germline CDR1 is MNHNS and CDR2 is SASEGT. Trimming took 1 base from V and 4 from J, leaving 10 bases between them. The CDR3 has 14 amino acids. The CDR3: CASSEGPVAYGYTF. The CDR3 coding sequence is TGTGCCAGCAGTGAAGGGCCAGTTGCCTATGGCTACACCTTC.

The chain couples TRBV6-5 to TRBJ1-5; 7 nucleotides align to TRBD1. This CDR3 region has 13 residues. Trimming cost V 6 bases and J 7 bases; bases outside gene matches: 6. Germline V gene sequence: CDR1 MNHEY, CDR2 SVGAGI. CDR3 coding DNA: TGTGCCAGCAGGCCTCAGGGGGAACAGCCCCAGCATTTT. It is translated as CASRPQGEQPQHF.

This chain joins TRBV28 and TRBJ1-2, with D unclear. CDR3 length equals 11 residues. The germline V and J ends were trimmed by 4 bases and 8 bases, with 8 bases remaining between them. Germline-derived CDR1 and CDR2 are MDHEN and SYDVKM. CDR3 nucleotide sequence: TGTGCCAGCAGTTCCCTCTCCGGCTACACCTTC. This encodes CASSSLSGYTF.

The chain employs TRBV24-1 and TRBJ1-2; the D is unclear. This CDR3 has 13 amino acids. Looked up from germline, CDR1 is KGHDR and CDR2 is SFDVKD. Trimming left V 0 bases short and J 6 bases short, with 7 bases between. The CDR3 is CATSDLPGNGYTF. CDR3 coding DNA: TGTGCCACCAGTGATTTGCCCGGGAATGGCTACACCTTC.

The genes are TRBV11-2 and TRBJ2-1, with 8 bases identical to TRBD2. The V gene end was trimmed by 1 base and the J gene end by 3 bases; junction bases not matched to a gene: 2. The CDR3 totals 15 residues. Germline V gene lookup returns CDR1 SGHAT and CDR2 FQNNGV. The CDR3 is CASSLAGGVYNEQFF. As DNA, the CDR3 is TGTGCCAGCAGCTTAGCGGGAGGGGTCTACAATGAGCAGTTCTTC.